Detailed here is one TCR beta chain. What it recognizes is unknown. This CDR3 spans 14 amino acids. From germline, CDR1 is MGHDK and CDR2 SYGVNS. Trimming took off 0 bases at V and 2 bases at J, with 8 bases between the two ends. The data belong to a study of cytomegalovirus exposure and HLA in healthy donors. Primers included in the PCR were 60 Vbeta and 13 Jbeta primers. Produced via immunoSEQ multiplex PCR; TCRdb's table is partial and in-frame only. The top ten clones hold roughly 8.2% of a sample with approximately 110,000 clones, about 78% of them seen once. Broader study findings: Rare TCR sequences predominated, though certain public TCRs were found in many donors.

Sequencing was performed on PBMCs. This chain joins TRBV25-1 and TRBJ2-7; D gene ambiguous. The sequence was obtained from a woman aged 40 to 50 in good health and CMV-seropositive. The CDR3 DNA follows: TGTGCCAGCAGTGAATATGGCGGAACCTACGAGCAGTACTTC. This translates into CASSEYGGTYEQYF.